This TCR beta chain originates from a study of blood T cell repertoires in COVID-19. V shed 4 bases and J 9 bases; nucleotides not matched to a gene: 9. CDR3 size: 14 residues. Germline V CDR1 and CDR2: SNHLY, FYNNEI. The protocol was immunoSEQ multiplex PCR, while the TCRdb copy is restricted to in-frame clones and leaves out a portion. The sample lists 200,000 to 250,000 clones; around 80% were seen once. Sample: peripheral blood. This sequence originates from a woman of 80 years or more with COVID-19, enrolled during active disease. The rearrangement joins TRBV2 to TRBJ2-1; 7 bases match TRBD2. CDR3 in amino acids: CASSVLADSVEQFF. CDR3 coding DNA: TGTGCCAGCAGTGTTCTAGCGGACTCTGTTGAGCAGTTCTTC.